The rows below give T cell receptor beta chains drawn from one sample of a study of patients and donors after allogeneic stem cell transplantation. TCRdb passed the RT-PCR reads through MiXCR, listing each CDR3 protein once. The sample holds around 82,000 distinct CDR3 sequences, roughly 5.1% seen once. Sequenced: blood, either unsorted or a sorted T cell fraction (not recorded which). Source of these receptors: a human donor who was either an allogeneic HSCT recipient or a stem cell or donor lymphocyte infusion donor (not recorded which). It is not recorded whose cells these are; they may come from a transplant donor. The CDR3 runs from the conserved cysteine through the conserved F or W. The D gene is left open where the match is weak. Clone size is given as once, few, many or a size class.

cdr3_aa: CSAFGQGATDTQYF
cdr3_nt: TGCAGTGCTTTTGGACAGGGGGCGACAGATACGCAGTATTTT
j_call: TRBJ2-3
d_call: TRBD1
clone_size: few
v_call: TRBV20-1

cdr3_aa: CASSQDRQANEQFF
cdr3_nt: TGCGCCAGCAGCCAAGACCGACAGGCCAATGAGCAGTTCTTC
j_call: TRBJ2-1
d_call: NA
clone_size: many
v_call: TRBV4-1

cdr3_aa: CASSISAGNNQPQHF
cdr3_nt: TGTGCCAGTAGTATTTCCGCGGGGAACAATCAGCCCCAGCATTTT
j_call: TRBJ1-5
d_call: NA
clone_size: many
v_call: TRBV19

cdr3_aa: CSALVRGKGYTF
cdr3_nt: TGCAGTGCTTTGGTGAGAGGGAAGGGCTACACCTTC
j_call: TRBJ1-2
d_call: NA
clone_size: many
v_call: TRBV20-1

cdr3_aa: CSVDGVQGASDTQYF
cdr3_nt: TGCAGCGTTGACGGTGTTCAGGGAGCTTCGGATACGCAGTATTTT
j_call: TRBJ2-3
d_call: NA
clone_size: many
v_call: TRBV29-1

cdr3_aa: CASSLVGTSGYTGELFF
cdr3_nt: TGTGCCAGCAGCTTGGTTGGGACTAGCGGATACACCGGGGAGCTGTTTTTT
j_call: TRBJ2-2
d_call: TRBD2
clone_size: many
v_call: TRBV5-6

cdr3_aa: CSATEMRGRSYNEQFF
cdr3_nt: TGCAGTGCTACCGAAATGCGGGGTAGGTCCTACAATGAGCAGTTCTTC
j_call: TRBJ2-1
d_call: NA
clone_size: many
v_call: TRBV20-1

cdr3_aa: CASSLDGRYSYNEQFF
cdr3_nt: TGTGCCAGCAGTTTAGACGGGAGGTACTCCTACAATGAGCAGTTCTTC
j_call: TRBJ2-1
d_call: TRBD2
clone_size: many
v_call: TRBV27

cdr3_aa: CASSLATRTGGTYEQYF
cdr3_nt: TGCGCCAGCAGCTTGGCCACGAGGACAGGGGGCACGTACGAGCAGTACTTC
j_call: TRBJ2-7
d_call: TRBD1
clone_size: many
v_call: TRBV5-1

cdr3_aa: CASSWGGGELFF
cdr3_nt: TGTGCCAGCAGCTGGGGGGGCGGGGAGCTGTTTTTT
j_call: TRBJ2-2
d_call: TRBD2
clone_size: many
v_call: TRBV7-2

cdr3_aa: CATSAGGPAKNIQYF
cdr3_nt: TGTGCCACCAGCGCAGGGGGGCCAGCCAAAAACATTCAGTACTTC
j_call: TRBJ2-4
d_call: NA
clone_size: many
v_call: TRBV15

cdr3_aa: CSAVRGSGTTDTQYF
cdr3_nt: TGCAGTGCGGTAAGGGGTAGCGGGACCACAGATACGCAGTATTTT
j_call: TRBJ2-3
d_call: TRBD2
clone_size: many
v_call: TRBV20-1

cdr3_aa: CASSPRTPGKQFF
cdr3_nt: TGTGCCAGCAGCCCACGGACCCCTGGGAAGCAGTTCTTC
j_call: TRBJ2-1
d_call: NA
clone_size: many
v_call: TRBV7-9

cdr3_aa: CASSLGGREKLFF
cdr3_nt: TGTGCCAGCAGTTTAGGCGGGCGTGAGAAACTGTTTTTT
j_call: TRBJ1-4
d_call: NA
clone_size: many
v_call: TRBV12-3/TRBV12-4

cdr3_aa: CASSVAELDNSPLHF
cdr3_nt: TGTGCCAGCAGTGTAGCCGAACTCGATAATTCACCCCTCCACTTT
j_call: TRBJ1-6
d_call: NA
clone_size: many
v_call: TRBV2

cdr3_aa: CASSVIADNEQFF
cdr3_nt: TGTGCCAGCTCGGTCATAGCGGACAATGAGCAGTTCTTC
j_call: TRBJ2-1
d_call: NA
clone_size: many
v_call: TRBV18

cdr3_aa: CASSQIAGPYEQYF
cdr3_nt: TGTGCCAGCAGCCAAATAGCGGGACCCTACGAGCAGTACTTC
j_call: TRBJ2-7
d_call: TRBD2
clone_size: many
v_call: TRBV3-1

cdr3_aa: CASSTPDRWNTEAFF
cdr3_nt: TGTGCCAGTAGTACGCCCGACAGGTGGAACACTGAAGCTTTCTTT
j_call: TRBJ1-1
d_call: NA
clone_size: many
v_call: TRBV19

cdr3_aa: CASSEEGGQYTDTQYF
cdr3_nt: TGTGCCAGCAGTGAAGAGGGGGGGCAGTACACAGATACGCAGTATTTT
j_call: TRBJ2-3
d_call: NA
clone_size: few
v_call: TRBV6-1

cdr3_aa: CASSVVVAWDPTGQSNQPQHF
cdr3_nt: TGTGCCAGCAGCGTAGTAGTTGCGTGGGACCCGACAGGCCAAAGCAATCAGCCCCAGCATTTT
j_call: TRBJ1-5
d_call: NA
clone_size: many
v_call: TRBV9

cdr3_aa: CASSLVGPGTEAFF
cdr3_nt: TGTGCCAGCAGCTTGGTGGGTCCGGGGACTGAAGCTTTCTTT
j_call: TRBJ1-1
d_call: NA
clone_size: many
v_call: TRBV5-6

cdr3_aa: CASSWVGVNTEAFF
cdr3_nt: TGCGCCAGCAGCTGGGTCGGTGTGAACACTGAAGCTTTCTTT
j_call: TRBJ1-1
d_call: NA
clone_size: many
v_call: TRBV5-1

cdr3_aa: CSVGTGQDNSPLHF
cdr3_nt: TGCAGCGTTGGTACAGGGCAAGATAATTCACCCCTCCACTTT
j_call: TRBJ1-6
d_call: NA
clone_size: many
v_call: TRBV29-1

cdr3_aa: CSARNEGGGSSTEAFF
cdr3_nt: TGCAGTGCCAGAAATGAGGGCGGCGGGTCTAGCACTGAAGCTTTCTTT
j_call: TRBJ1-1
d_call: NA
clone_size: few
v_call: TRBV20-1

cdr3_aa: CSANRGRGNQPQHF
cdr3_nt: TGCAGTGCAAACAGGGGGAGAGGCAATCAGCCCCAGCATTTT
j_call: TRBJ1-5
d_call: TRBD1
clone_size: few
v_call: TRBV20-1

cdr3_aa: CASSQYNGGSTDTQYF
cdr3_nt: TGTGCCAGCAGCCAATATAACGGGGGGAGCACAGATACGCAGTATTTT
j_call: TRBJ2-3
d_call: TRBD2
clone_size: many
v_call: TRBV4-2

cdr3_aa: CASSSSGGAREQFF
cdr3_nt: TGTGCCAGCAGTTCTAGCGGGGGGGCCAGGGAGCAGTTCTTC
j_call: TRBJ2-1
d_call: TRBD2
clone_size: many
v_call: TRBV12-3/TRBV12-4

cdr3_aa: CASSHLYETQYF
cdr3_nt: TGCGCCAGCAGCCACTTGTACGAGACCCAGTACTTC
j_call: TRBJ2-5
d_call: NA
clone_size: medium-sized
v_call: TRBV4-1